Shown below are 4 T cell receptor beta chains from a single sample sequenced in a study of cytomegalovirus exposure and HLA in healthy donors listed by TCRdb under 2017. To prepare the library, the immunoSEQ multiplex PCR assay was applied. For the multiplex PCR, a mixture combining 60 forward primers for TCR Vbeta segments and 13 reverse primers for TCR Jbeta segments was used. TCRdb's version of the immuneACCESS table is confined to in-frame rearrangements and falls short of the full clone set. An unresolved V gene accounts for under half of the shortfall where checked; the remainder is of unknown origin. Within this sample are approximately 150,000 clones, with around 60% of them counted one time only. Of the sample, under 7.5% is held by the ten largest clones. Sequencing was carried out using PBMCs. Source of these receptors: a woman aged 60-75 years in good health and CMV-seropositive.

This chain joins TRBV7-9 and TRBJ1-1; D is perhaps TRBD1 (5 bases). V lost 1 base, J lost 8 bases, and 14 bases lay in between. This CDR3 region has 14 residues. Germline V gene data show CDR1 as SEHNR and CDR2 as FQNEAQ (reference sequence). CDR3 protein: CASSLVPGGLEAFF. The CDR3 DNA is TGTGCCAGCAGCTTAGTACCGGGGGGTTTGGAAGCTTTCTTT.

This clone appeared a few times. The chain is built from TRBV11-2 and TRBJ2-1; the match to TRBD2 covers 7 bases. The CDR3 runs to 12 residues. V was pared by 5 bases and J by 7 bases, with 2 bases of the junction left unmatched. Germline CDR1 and CDR2: SGHAT and FQNNGV. The CDR3 region has the DNA TGTGCCAGCAGCCCTAGCGGTAATGAGCAGTTCTTC. Amino acid sequence: CASSPSGNEQFF.

On this clone: The same CDR3 arises from other DNA sequences in this sample as well. The chain joins TRBV29-1 to TRBJ2-3; D might be TRBD2 (5 bases). Germline CDR1 SQVTM, CDR2 ANQGSEA. The CDR3 extends over 12 amino acids. The V gene lost 1 base and the J gene lost 4 bases, with 6 bases spanning the gap. CDR3 nucleotide sequence: TGCAGCGTTGAAGGAGCGGCAGATACGCAGTATTTT. It specifies CSVEGAADTQYF.

The chain uses TRBV9 and TRBJ1-2; the D is unclear. Trimming took off 0 bases at V and 3 bases at J, with 12 bases between the two ends. Germline V lookup: CDR1 SGDLS, CDR2 YYNGEE. The CDR3 loop spans 15 amino acids. CDR3 nucleotide sequence: TGTGCCAGCAGCGTAGATGGCCTTGGTGACTATGGCTACACCTTC. Protein sequence: CASSVDGLGDYGYTF.